The present TCR beta chain was sequenced within a study of T and B cells in COVID-19 patients. Study findings and constraints: Active COVID-19 showed highly clonal TRB repertoires; recovery showed diversity and richness above healthy donors. Exclusive to the recovered cohort were a few thousand TCR clusters, 30 to 40 of them with low generation probability.

CDR1 is DFQATT and CDR2 is SNEGSKA in the germline V gene (reference sequence). Deletions cut 4 bases from V and 2 bases from J, with 14 bases between. This CDR3 has 14 residues. Each TRB amplification used roughly 230-550 ng of genomic DNA from blood. Multiplex PCR with BIOMED2 TRB-A/B primer pools amplified TRB rearrangements. A single record per CDR3 protein comes from TCRdb applying MiXCR to the multiplex PCR reads. Here the sample spans around 30,000 distinct CDR3 sequences, roughly 33% being singletons. To note about this clonotype: Its antigen is as yet unknown.

The clonotype originates from a human donor who had recovered from COVID-19. The sequencing sample was made of blood. V and J are TRBV20-1 and TRBJ1-2; no firm D call. The CDR3 region has the DNA TGCAGTGCTATGCGGCCAGACACCAACTATGGCTACACCTTC. Residues: CSAMRPDTNYGYTF.